The rows below give T cell receptor beta chains drawn from one sample of a study of patients and donors after allogeneic stem cell transplantation. TCRdb passed the RT-PCR reads through MiXCR, listing each CDR3 protein once. The table records over 65,000 distinct CDR3 sequences, around a quarter of them present only once. The sample taken for sequencing was blood, either unsorted or a sorted T cell fraction (not recorded which). These receptors originate from a human donor who was either an allogeneic HSCT recipient or a stem cell or donor lymphocyte infusion donor (not recorded which). It is not recorded whose cells these are; they may come from a transplant donor. Both conserved end residues are part of each CDR3. A D gene is named only where the DNA matches it firmly. Where a row states a size, it is once, few, many or the class of an expanded clone; other rows omit it.

v_call	d_call	clone_size	j_call	cdr3_nt	cdr3_aa
TRBV5-1	TRBD1	many	TRBJ1-2	TGCGCCAGCAGCGGAGGGACAGGGGCTCACTATGGCTACACCTTC	CASSGGTGAHYGYTF
TRBV24-1	TRBD2	NA	TRBJ2-3	TGTGCCACCAGTGACCGATTGACTAGCGGGAGAACAGATACGCAGTATTTT	CATSDRLTSGRTDTQYF
TRBV20-1	NA	few	TRBJ2-7	TGCAGTGCTAGTCGGGGAGCCTCCGGGATCTACGAGCAGTACTTC	CSASRGASGIYEQYF
TRBV12-3/TRBV12-4	TRBD2	NA	TRBJ2-7	TGTGCCAGCAGTTTAGGCGGGAGGGGGTTTAAATCCTACGAGCAGTACTTC	CASSLGGRGFKSYEQYF
TRBV5-6	NA	NA	TRBJ2-1	TGTGCCAGCAGCTTGGGAGCATTTGAGCAGTTCTTC	CASSLGAFEQFF
TRBV6-6	NA	many	TRBJ1-3	TGTGCCAGCAGTCCCCGGACAGATCTCATATATTTT	CASSPRTDLIYF
TRBV3-1	NA	once	TRBJ2-1	TGTGCCAGCAGCTGGGGGACGAGGGAGCAGTTCTTC	CASSWGTREQFF
TRBV6-5	TRBD2	NA	TRBJ2-5	TGTGCCAGCAGGACCATAGCGGGGGCCCCTCAGACCCAGTACTTC	CASRTIAGAPQTQYF
TRBV7-8	NA	NA	TRBJ2-5	TGTGCCAGCAGCTTAGGAAGTATGAGGGAGACCCAGTACTTC	CASSLGSMRETQYF
TRBV2	NA	few	TRBJ2-5	TGTGCCAGCAGTGTTTACGGGGGACCACAAGAGACCCAGTACTTC	CASSVYGGPQETQYF
TRBV20-1	NA	NA	TRBJ2-2	TGCAGTGCTAGGGACACAGGGCGCGGGGAGCTGTTTTTT	CSARDTGRGELFF
TRBV15	NA	NA	TRBJ2-1	TGTGCCACCAGCAGAGCGTCGGTAGGTTACAATGAGCAGTTCTTC	CATSRASVGYNEQFF
TRBV15	TRBD1	few	TRBJ1-2	TGTGCCACCAGCAGAGTCCCTGGACAGGGTAACTATGGCTACACCTTC	CATSRVPGQGNYGYTF
TRBV6-6	NA	NA	TRBJ2-7	TGTGCCAGCAGTTCACCTCGGTGGACCTTCTCCTACGAGCAGTACTTC	CASSSPRWTFSYEQYF
TRBV7-3	NA	few	TRBJ2-3	TGTGCCAGCAGCTTAGGGGCAGTCACAGATACGCAGTATTTT	CASSLGAVTDTQYF
TRBV29-1	TRBD1	few	TRBJ1-1	TGCAACAGCATGACAGGGGCTGAAGCTTTCTTT	CNSMTGAEAFF
TRBV2	NA	few	TRBJ1-2	TGTGCCACCTGGGCCGGGGTTTTGGACTATGGCTACACCTTC	CATWAGVLDYGYTF
TRBV5-6	TRBD1	NA	TRBJ2-7	TGTGCCAGCAGCTGGGGACAGGGGACCGAGCAGTACTTC	CASSWGQGTEQYF
TRBV4-2	NA	few	TRBJ2-2	TGTGCCAGCAGCCAAGAAAGGACCTCCGGGGAGCTGTTTTTT	CASSQERTSGELFF
TRBV29-1	NA	NA	TRBJ2-1	TGCAGCGTTGAAGGGGTGGGCTCCTACAATGAGCAGTTCTTC	CSVEGVGSYNEQFF
TRBV20-1	TRBD2	NA	TRBJ2-1	TGCAGTGCTAGTGGGGCTAGCGGGAGATACGATGAGCAGTTCTTC	CSASGASGRYDEQFF
TRBV12-3/TRBV12-4	TRBD2	NA	TRBJ2-3	TGTGCCAGCAGTTTCAGTGCGGGACTAGTATTGGATACGCAGTATTTT	CASSFSAGLVLDTQYF
TRBV25-1	NA	NA	TRBJ2-5	TGTGCCAGCGGACATCAGGGTCGAGAGACCCAGTACTTC	CASGHQGRETQYF
TRBV5-1	NA	few	TRBJ2-5	TGCGCCAGCAGCTTGAGTCCCAGTTGGCAGGAGACCCAGTACTTC	CASSLSPSWQETQYF
TRBV29-1	NA	few	TRBJ2-3	TGCAGCGTTGAAGATCCCTGGGCTGGGACAGATACGCAGTATTTT	CSVEDPWAGTDTQYF
TRBV12-3/TRBV12-4	NA	many	TRBJ1-3	TGTGCCAGCAGCCTACTCAGCTCTGGAAACACCATATATTTT	CASSLLSSGNTIYF
TRBV12-3/TRBV12-4	NA	NA	TRBJ2-1	TGTGCCAGCACCCCAGCGATAGGGGCCGTTTCCTACAATGAGCAGTTCTTC	CASTPAIGAVSYNEQFF
TRBV27	TRBD1	few	TRBJ1-1	TGTGCCAGCAGTTTAGGCAGGGGGTCAGGTGAAGCTTTCTTT	CASSLGRGSGEAFF
TRBV7-9	NA	few	TRBJ2-3	TGTGCCAGCAGCTCAGTACCAGATACGCAGTATTTT	CASSSVPDTQYF
TRBV6-1	TRBD1	few	TRBJ1-1	TGTGCCAGCAGCGGGACAGCCAACACTGAAGCTTTCTTT	CASSGTANTEAFF
TRBV20-1	TRBD2	NA	TRBJ2-2	TGCAGTGCTAGTCTTCCAGGACTAGCGGGAGGATTCACCGGGGAGCTGTTTTTT	CSASLPGLAGGFTGELFF
TRBV7-9	TRBD1	few	TRBJ1-6	TGTGCCAGCAGCTTCAAACGACAGGGGAATTCACCCCTCCACTTT	CASSFKRQGNSPLHF
TRBV6-6	TRBD2	NA	TRBJ2-5	TGTGCCAGCAGTTACTTGGGGGGGCAAGAGACCCAGTACTTC	CASSYLGGQETQYF
TRBV12-3/TRBV12-4	TRBD1	few	TRBJ2-3	TGTGCCAGTCGGACAGGGGGCGCAGATACGCAGTATTTT	CASRTGGADTQYF
TRBV20-1	NA	NA	TRBJ1-2	TGCAGTGCTAGGTGGCCGGACAGAGCTAACTATGGCTACACCTTC	CSARWPDRANYGYTF
TRBV19	TRBD1	few	TRBJ1-5	TGTGCCAGTAGTATTCCCCAGGGGGTCCCCGGTAGTCAGCCCCAGCATTTT	CASSIPQGVPGSQPQHF
TRBV5-5	TRBD1	NA	TRBJ2-1	TGTGCCAGCAGCTTGGGAGACAGGGAAGGAAACTATGACAATGAGCAGTTCTTC	CASSLGDREGNYDNEQFF
TRBV7-9	NA	few	TRBJ2-7	TGTGCCAGCAGCCTCGGGCAGGAGCGGTACGAGCAGTACTTC	CASSLGQERYEQYF
TRBV19	NA	NA	TRBJ2-1	TGTGCCAGTAGTATAGTTCCGATTAGCTCCTACAATGAGCAGTTCTTC	CASSIVPISSYNEQFF
TRBV24-1	TRBD2	few	TRBJ2-1	TGTGCCACCAGTGATTTTTCAGCGGGATCGGGCAATGAGCAGTTCTTC	CATSDFSAGSGNEQFF
TRBV7-7	NA	NA	TRBJ2-2	TGTGCTAGCAGCTCCGGGAACAGCGGGGAGCTGTTTTTT	CASSSGNSGELFF
TRBV20-1	NA	NA	TRBJ1-2	TGCAGTGCTCTAAGACCTCCCTATGGCTACACCTTC	CSALRPPYGYTF
TRBV23-1	NA	NA	TRBJ1-5	TGCGCCAGCAGTCAGGCCTCAGGGGATCAGCCCCAGCATTTT	CASSQASGDQPQHF
TRBV29-1	TRBD1	NA	TRBJ1-2	TGCAGCGTTGTCCCGAGGGGACAGGGGGCGTCTGGTGGCTACACCTTC	CSVVPRGQGASGGYTF
TRBV7-9	NA	few	TRBJ2-3	TGTGCCAGCAGCTTAGATCGTTTTCACCCAACCAAGGATACGCAGTATTTT	CASSLDRFHPTKDTQYF
TRBV2	NA	few	TRBJ1-5	TGTGCGGGGGCCGATAGCAATCAGCCCCAGCATTTT	CAGADSNQPQHF
TRBV5-1	NA	few	TRBJ2-2	TGCGCCAGCAGCTTGGTCCAGATGAACACCGGGGAGCTGTTTTTT	CASSLVQMNTGELFF
TRBV7-2	NA	NA	TRBJ2-3	TGTGCCAGCAGCGTGCGCCACGAAGGGACAGATACGCAGTATTTT	CASSVRHEGTDTQYF
TRBV11-3	NA	few	TRBJ2-1	TGTGCCAGCACCTCTTGGGACGGAACTCCCTACAATGAGCAGTTCTTC	CASTSWDGTPYNEQFF
TRBV27	NA	NA	TRBJ1-2	TGTGCCAGCAGTTTAGGGGGGGCGAGTCACTATGGCTACACCTTC	CASSLGGASHYGYTF
TRBV5-1	NA	few	TRBJ2-1	TGCGCCAGCAGCTTGAATCAGGGCTACAATGAGCAGTTCTTC	CASSLNQGYNEQFF
TRBV7-9	NA	once	TRBJ2-1	TGTGCCAGCAGCCCCCCCACGGGGCAGTTCTTC	CASSPPTGQFF
TRBV19	NA	NA	TRBJ1-4	TGTGCCACCAAGAGGCCGGGACGCGACGAAAAACTGTTTTTT	CATKRPGRDEKLFF
TRBV7-9	NA	few	TRBJ2-3	TGTGCCAGCAGCTTTTCAGGGGCCGGAGATACGCAGTATTTT	CASSFSGAGDTQYF
TRBV11-2	NA	few	TRBJ1-2	TGTGCCAGCAGCTCCCGACAGGATGGCTACACCTTC	CASSSRQDGYTF
TRBV6-2/TRBV6-3	NA	few	TRBJ1-2	TGTGCCAGCAGTTTCGGGGATGGCTACACCTTC	CASSFGDGYTF
TRBV6-2/TRBV6-3	NA	few	TRBJ2-7	TGTGCCAGCAGTTACGGGGGGACAGTACACTACGAGCAGTACTTC	CASSYGGTVHYEQYF
TRBV5-4	NA	few	TRBJ1-2	TGTGCCAGCAGCTTGGTTGGAACCCCCTATGGCTACACCTTC	CASSLVGTPYGYTF